This T cell receptor (beta chain) is from a study of T cell responses to AZD1222 COVID-19 vaccine (dated by TCRdb to the early 2020s). Context from the whole study: AZD1222 recipients given second doses at about 4 weeks or at about 12 weeks were pooled, since spike-specific TCR depth and breadth were not found to differ between the two schedules. A total of 230 to 250 trial participants underwent TCR sequencing, of whom about 210 received two doses of AZD1222 and 26 received two doses of the MenACWY control vaccine. Trial participants were enrolled into age subgroups of 18-55, 56-69 and 70-plus years, which contained around 150, 29 and 61 TCR-sequenced participants, respectively.

In regard to this clone: Its antigen has not been determined. Base qualities were left out, and no much larger clone turns up one base away.

The germline V gene provides CDR1 SGHAT and CDR2 FQNNGV. Between the V and J ends, shortened by 5 bases and 3 bases respectively, the junction contains 11 bases. The CDR3 covers 14 residues, taking in both the cysteine and the phenylalanine. Of all the DNA, just the CDR3 is kept, 42 bases in frame from base 1. The label giving this sample's time point can be read as: baseline before first vaccination. Vaccinee samples came from UK trials COV001 and COV002, including a single-blind randomized controlled phase 2/3 trial of AZD1222 (ChAdOx1 nCoV-19) in healthy adults. Trial participant PBMC samples were collected at day 0 and day 28 after the second dose for TCRbeta chain sequencing. The CDR3 regions of human TCRbeta chains were analyzed by immunosequencing. As for the authors' bioinformatics: Repertoire TCRs were matched against a reference library of SARS-CoV-2-specific TCRs generated with the MIRA antigen-specificity platform. Breadth meant the fraction of unique TCRs that were SARS-CoV-2-associated, whereas depth meant the fraction of total T cells that were SARS-CoV-2-associated. Each spike-specific TCR was assigned to its reactive spike region and to a CD4 or CD8 class using the MIRA data. Log10-transformed breadth and depth values were compared by one-way ANOVA with Sidak's multiple comparisons tests. Entries here come from immuneACCESS through TCRdb and include only in-frame sequences with V and J called. Some clones fail to appear in such tables; in the studies checked, an unresolved V gene covers under half of the shortfall, and the cause of the remainder is unknown. D and trimming come from the DNA, and the V and J calls and clone size come from that table. The sample has 63,000 or so clones on record, over 75% of them singletons. The ten largest clonotypes hold roughly 19% of the sample.

Findings and caveats that apply to the study as a whole: Conclusions about previously exposed vaccinees are limited because only five to seven AZD1222 recipients were SARS-CoV-2 seropositive at baseline. Most participants were white British and females outnumbered males, and the authors suggested that clonal diversity may have been underestimated. CD4 TCRs associated with the vaccine covered the entire spike protein, and the dominant responses were in regions 160-218 and 743-854. The 56-69-year group was small, and its depth increase did not reach significance, likely because of low power. Because no day 14 peak-response samples were available, the repertoires could be characterized only after the peak T cell response. Reportedly, close to half of the unique spike-specific TCRs recognized epitopes lying outside the regions that are mutated in the B.1.351 and B.1.1.7 variants. A significant rise in spike-specific TCR breadth and depth was observed after two AZD1222 doses relative to day 0 and relative to MenACWY recipients.

Recombination connected TRBV11-2 to TRBJ1-5, with the D gene call left open. The receptor was derived from an adult in good health. The sequences come from peripheral blood, collected on day 0 of AZD1222 vaccination. This receptor has the CDR3 CASSQDGANQPQHF. The DNA sequence is TGTGCCAGCAGCCAGGACGGAGCCAATCAGCCCCAGCATTTT.